This paragraph covers one T cell receptor (beta chain) sequence. Its antigen is still unknown. These data belong to a study of a mutant IDH1 vaccine in newly diagnosed glioma. Study information: Across weeks 1, 3, 5, 7, 11, 15, 19 and 23, patients received a vaccination each time, eight in all. The start of vaccination came 4-6 weeks after radiotherapy alone, or with temozolomide cycles.

Time point reported: week 23, last vaccination. Vaccinated patients received 300 ug of mutant IDH1 20-mer peptide per dose, with topical imiquimod. Only in-frame clones appear in the TCRdb table, and some are missing; sequencing was by immunoSEQ multiplex PCR. The sample holds 35,000 to 50,000 clones, 85% to 95% seen once. CDR3 length: 15 residues. Trimming removed 4 bases from V and 2 bases from J; junction bases left unmatched: 8. Germline lookup yields CDR1 SGHRS and CDR2 YFSETQ. General study results and limits: Pseudoprogression seemed unrelated to changes in top peripheral T cell clonotypes. Among patients, 93.3% showed immune responses induced by the vaccine.

This clonotype was sampled from a man in his fifties or sixties with glioma. J is TRBJ2-5 and V is TRBV5-1; TRBD2 aligns across 7 bases. The sequencing here drew on PBMCs, taken from a glioma patient whose treatment included an IDH1 peptide vaccine. CDR3 amino acids: CASSVEGGVQETQYF. The CDR3 DNA reads as TGCGCCAGCAGCGTCGAGGGAGGGGTACAAGAGACCCAGTACTTC.